Given below is one T cell receptor (beta chain) in context. This sample is part of a study of blood T cell repertoires in COVID-19. Trimming removed 3 bases from V and 0 bases from J, with 12 bases in between. Germline V gene sequence: CDR1 LGHDT, CDR2 YNNKEL (reference sequence). This CDR3 has 16 residues. Using immunoSEQ multiplex PCR, the repertoire was profiled, and TCRdb retains in-frame clones only, with some absent. The sample shows about 210,000 clones, approximately 80% of them seen only once. Participant-reported clinical history was the basis for cohort assignment. The rearrangement links TRBV3-1 (or the pseudogene TRBV3-2) to TRBJ2-1; tentatively, D is TRBD2 (5 bases). This TCR derives from a man aged 30-40 years with acute COVID-19. Sequencing input: PBMCs or T cells enriched from blood (not recorded which). The CDR3 sequence is CASSQDLGSSYNEQFF. DNA of the CDR3: TGTGCCAGCAGCCAGGATCTGGGGAGCTCCTACAATGAGCAGTTCTTC.